Presented here are 26 T cell receptor beta chains from one specimen sequenced in a study of T cell responses to AZD1222 COVID-19 vaccine. TCRdb's table, derived via immunoSEQ multiplex PCR, lists solely in-frame clones and lacks some. Of around 150,000 clones listed, around 90% are singletons. The material sequenced was peripheral blood, taken 28 days after the second AZD1222 dose. The receptors were gathered from an adult who received the AZD1222 COVID-19 vaccine.

V and J are TRBV30 and TRBJ2-1; TRBD2 agrees at 7 bases. CDR3 length: 12 amino acids. CDR1 and CDR2 from the germline V gene are GTSNPN and SVGIG (reference sequence). J gave up 7 bases and V 8 bases, and 8 bases lay outside the gene matches. The CDR3 region has the DNA TGTGCCGGCCGGGACTACAATAATGAGCAGTTCTTC. Protein sequence: CAGRDYNNEQFF.

V is TRBV10-1 and J is TRBJ2-1; D is perhaps TRBD1 (6 bases). CDR3 length equals 15 residues. Between the trimmed V and J ends, which lost 3 bases and 3 bases, there was a span of 12 bases. Germline CDR1 WNHNN, CDR2 SYGVQD (reference sequence). The CDR3 is CASSEHRDLYNEQFF. The CDR3 DNA is TGCGCCAGCAGTGAACACAGGGACCTCTACAATGAGCAGTTCTTC.

V usage is TRBV27 and J usage is TRBJ2-3, with a weak D call TRBD2 (6 bases). V gave up 9 bases and J gave up 4 bases, with 14 bases separating them. From germline, CDR1 is MNHEY and CDR2 SMNVEV (reference sequence). CDR3 length equals 13 residues. The CDR3: CASSPGVADTQYF. DNA for the CDR3: TGTGCCAGTAGCCCGGGGGTTGCAGATACGCAGTATTTT.

The rearrangement links TRBV4-3 to TRBJ1-2; unclear D gene. Trimming took off 0 bases at V and 5 bases at J, with 7 bases between the two ends. Looked up from germline, CDR1 is LGHNA and CDR2 is YSLEER. The CDR3 sequence is 13 residues long. Here the CDR3 DNA reads TGCGCCAGCAGCCAAGATGTGCAGTATGGCTACACCTTC. It encodes CASSQDVQYGYTF.

The chain employs TRBV3-1 (or the pseudogene TRBV3-2) and TRBJ2-5; D unresolved. Germline loops: CDR1 LGHDT, CDR2 YNNKEL (reference sequence). V was shortened by 0 bases and J by 4 bases, with 12 bases between the two germline ends. This CDR3 region has 15 residues. CDR3 amino acids: CASSQDPPRGETQYF. The CDR3 DNA reads TGTGCCAGCAGCCAAGATCCCCCTAGAGGAGAGACCCAGTACTTC.

The gene calls are TRBV18 and TRBJ2-5; a possible D gene is TRBD2 (5 bases). V lost 3 bases, J lost 5 bases, and 19 bases lay in between. The CDR3 is 16 amino acids. CDR1 is KGHSH and CDR2 is LQKENI in the germline V gene. The chain's CDR3 is CASSPPMLASWETQYF. For the CDR3, the DNA is TGTGCCAGCTCACCCCCGATGTTAGCGTCTTGGGAGACCCAGTACTTC.

This chain connects TRBV5-4 to TRBJ2-1, with 7 bases matching TRBD2. Germline CDR1 and CDR2: SGHNT and YYREEE (reference sequence). V lost 0 bases to trimming and J lost 8 bases; unmatched junction nucleotides: 14. The CDR3 is 17 residues long. CDR3 sequence (DNA): TGTGCCAGCAGCTTGGTGGGGTTTCAGGGCGGGGGAGATGAGCAGTTCTTC. It translates to CASSLVGFQGGGDEQFF.

V is TRBV25-1 and J is TRBJ2-1; 10 positions match TRBD2. The CDR3 has 15 amino acids. Germline CDR1 reads MGHDK; CDR2 reads SYGVNS. V was clipped by 7 bases and J by 10 bases; unmatched bases: 13. CDR3 nucleotide sequence: TGTGCCAGCACTGGACGTCTAGCGGGAGCAAGGGAGCAGTTCTTC. It specifies CASTGRLAGAREQFF.

CDR3 coding DNA: TGTGCCAGCAGCTCCCTAGCGGGCCGGACCTACGAGCAGTACTTC. Amino acid sequence: CASSSLAGRTYEQYF. The chain recombines TRBV7-2 with TRBJ2-7; 8 bases are a match to TRBD2. The CDR3 covers 15 residues. The ends lost 4 bases at V and 2 bases at J; junction bases unmatched: 7. Looked up from germline, CDR1 is SGHTA and CDR2 is FQGNSA.

This chain uses TRBV7-8 with TRBJ1-2; TRBD1 aligns across 10 bases. This CDR3 region has 14 residues. CDR1 and CDR2 from the germline V gene are SGHVS and FQNEAQ. With 5 bases clipped from V and 4 bases from J, the junction kept 4 bases outside the gene matches. The CDR3 bases are TGTGCCAGCAGCCGGGACAGGGGTTCCTATGGCTACACCTTC. Its protein product is CASSRDRGSYGYTF. The whole variable domain, filled in from reference TRBV7-8 and TRBJ1-2, reads GAGVSQSPRYKVAKRGQDVALRCDPISGHVSLFWYQQALGQGPEFLTYFQNEAQLDKSGLPSDRFFAERPEGSVSTLKIQRTQQEDSAVYLCASSRDRGSYGYTFGSGTRLTVV.

The V and J genes are TRBV12-5 and TRBJ1-1; TRBD1 aligns across 8 bases. The CDR3 spans 16 residues. With V trimmed by 5 bases and J by 1 base, 9 bases remained unmatched. Germline V gene sequence: CDR1 LGHNT, CDR2 FRNRAP. The CDR3 nucleotides are TGTGCTAGTGGTCCCGGACAGGGAAGGAAGAACACTGAAGCTTTCTTT. It specifies CASGPGQGRKNTEAFF. Based on the CDR3 plus reference TRBV12-5 and TRBJ1-1, the full variable domain is DARVTQTPRHKVTEMGQEVTMRCQPILGHNTVFWYRQTMMQGLELLAYFRNRAPLDDSGMPKDRFSAEMPDATLATLKIQPSEPRDSAVYFCASGPGQGRKNTEAFFGQGTRLTVV.

The genes are TRBV2 and TRBJ2-1; 11 bases align to TRBD2. The length of the CDR3 is 15 residues. Unmatched junction bases numbered 7, after V lost 6 bases and J lost 6 bases. Germline CDR1 and CDR2: SNHLY and FYNNEI. CDR3 in amino acids: CASSPGTSGFNEQFF. The DNA of the CDR3 is TGTGCCAGCAGCCCCGGGACTAGCGGTTTCAATGAGCAGTTCTTC.

The chain links TRBV2 to TRBJ2-7, with D hard to call. This CDR3 contains 15 residues. Trimming removed 6 bases from V and 0 bases from J, with 15 bases in between. Per the germline V gene, CDR1 is SNHLY and CDR2 is FYNNEI. The CDR3 bases are TGTGCCAGCAGGGGGTCCGGTGTTGCCTCCTACGAGCAGTACTTC. It codes for CASRGSGVASYEQYF.

The genes are TRBV7-2 and TRBJ1-1; D not resolved. The V end was cut by 1 base, the J end by 5 bases, with 11 bases between. This CDR3 contains 14 residues. Germline V gene sequence: CDR1 SGHTA, CDR2 FQGNSA. The CDR3 sequence is CASSLGRLGTEAFF. CDR3 coding DNA: TGTGCCAGCAGCTTAGGCAGGTTGGGAACTGAAGCTTTCTTT.

This chain joins TRBV3-1 (or the pseudogene TRBV3-2) and TRBJ2-3, with 8 bases that match TRBD2. The CDR3 extends over 16 amino acids. V gave up 1 base and J gave up 4 bases; unmatched junction bases: 7. Looked up from germline, CDR1 is LGHDT and CDR2 is YNNKEL (reference sequence). In nucleotides, the CDR3 is TGTGCCAGCAGCCAAGGCGGCGGGAGGCCCCCAGATACGCAGTATTTT. It encodes CASSQGGGRPPDTQYF.

The V gene is TRBV5-4, the J gene TRBJ2-1; possible D gene TRBD2, 6 bases. Germline V gene lookup returns CDR1 SGHNT and CDR2 YYREEE (reference sequence). There are 15 residues in the CDR3. V was pared by 2 bases and J by 1 base, with 10 bases between. DNA of the CDR3: TGTGCCAGCAGCTTTGGCGGGAAATCCTACAATGAGCAGTTCTTC. Protein product: CASSFGGKSYNEQFF. Supplemented by reference TRBV5-4 and TRBJ2-1, the full variable domain reads ETGVTQSPTHLIKTRGQQVTLRCSSQSGHNTVSWYQQALGQGPQFIFQYYREEENGRGNFPPRFSGLQFPNYSSELNVNALELDDSALYLCASSFGGKSYNEQFFGPGTRLTVL.

The V and J genes are TRBV3-1 (or the pseudogene TRBV3-2) and TRBJ2-1; 7 bases line up with TRBD2. The V and J ends lost 1 base and 6 bases, in that order; junction bases with no gene match: 9. Germline CDR1 and CDR2: LGHDT and YNNKEL (reference sequence). The CDR3 is 16 residues long. DNA for the CDR3: TGTGCCAGCAGCCAAGGTATGGGAGGGCCACCCAATGAGCAGTTCTTC. This translates into CASSQGMGGPPNEQFF.

V usage is TRBV27 and J usage is TRBJ1-5; D is perhaps TRBD1 (5 bases). Trimming took off 2 bases at V and 7 bases at J, with 6 bases between the two ends. The CDR3 covers 12 residues. CDR1 and CDR2 from the germline V gene are MNHEY and SMNVEV (reference sequence). CDR3 region: CASSLQGQPQHF. The CDR3 nucleotides are TGTGCCAGCAGTTTACAGGGACAGCCCCAGCATTTT.

The genes are TRBV27 and TRBJ1-6, with 8 positions matching TRBD1. This CDR3 is 14 amino acids long. In germline, CDR1 is MNHEY, CDR2 SMNVEV (reference sequence). With 5 bases clipped from V and 6 bases from J, the junction kept 3 bases outside the gene matches. For the CDR3, the DNA is TGTGCCAGCAGTGCTGACAGGGGTAATTCACCCCTCCACTTT. It encodes CASSADRGNSPLHF.

The V call is TRBV21-1, the J call TRBJ1-5; the table names TRBD1, a call not compared with the DNA. TRBV21-1 is an annotated pseudogene. The CDR3 spans 18 residues. The CDR3 nucleotides read TGTGCCAGCAGCACTTTCCTAAACGGCAGGGTGAGCAATCAGCCCCAGCATTTT. It codes for CASSTFLNGRVSNQPQHF.

The V gene is TRBV13, the J gene TRBJ2-2; perhaps TRBD2 as D (6 bases). The germline V and J ends were trimmed by 4 bases and 7 bases, with 13 bases remaining between them. CDR3 length equals 14 residues. The V gene's germline CDR1 is PRHDT and CDR2 FYEKMQ (reference sequence). The CDR3 coding sequence is TGTGCCAGCAGCTCGGAAACTAGCTTCGGGGAGCTGTTTTTT. Translating it yields CASSSETSFGELFF.

This clone is a singleton in its sample. This chain connects TRBV23-1 to TRBJ1-2; D gene ambiguous. TRBV23-1 is labeled an ORF, and its function is uncertain. The ends were cut back, 0 bases at V and 6 bases at J, with 11 bases in the middle. The CDR3 contains 14 residues. The CDR3 nucleotides read TGCGCCAGCAGTCAATCCCAGTGCTTGGATGGCTACACCTTC. It is translated as CASSQSQCLDGYTF.

This rearrangement joins TRBV15 to TRBJ2-1; D might be TRBD2 (5 bases). Germline V gene sequence: CDR1 LNHNV, CDR2 YYDKDF (reference sequence). The ends were cut back, 2 bases at V and 4 bases at J, with 21 bases in the middle. The CDR3 is 18 amino acids. The CDR3, as DNA: TGTGCCACCAGCAGACCCACAATGGGGAGCGCAACATACAATGAGCAGTTCTTC. It translates to CATSRPTMGSATYNEQFF.

The V gene is TRBV6-6, the J gene TRBJ2-1; 13 bases fit TRBD2. Germline CDR1 is MNHNY and CDR2 is SVGAGI (reference sequence). CDR3 size: 15 residues. V lost 4 bases, J lost 8 bases, and 5 bases stayed unmatched. The CDR3 DNA sequence: TGTGCCAGCAGTTCAACTAGCGGGAGGGACGATGAGCAGTTCTTC. Translated: CASSSTSGRDDEQFF.

This chain connects TRBV5-1 to TRBJ2-1; 11 bases match TRBD2. There are 15 residues in the CDR3. J lost 4 bases, V lost 2 bases, and 2 bases had no gene match. Germline lookup yields CDR1 SGHRS and CDR2 YFSETQ. CDR3 DNA: TGCGCCAGCAGCTTTACTAGCGGGAGTTACAATGAGCAGTTCTTC. This gives the protein CASSFTSGSYNEQFF. The whole variable domain, filled in from reference TRBV5-1 and TRBJ2-1, reads KAGVTQTPRYLIKTRGQQVTLSCSPISGHRSVSWYQQTPGQGLQFLFEYFSETQRNKGNFPGRFSGRQFSNSRSEMNVSTLELGDSALYLCASSFTSGSYNEQFFGPGTRLTVL.

The chain employs TRBV5-5 and TRBJ2-1, with TRBD2 identical over 9 bases. The CDR3 runs 19 residues. Germline V gene sequence: CDR1 SGHKS, CDR2 YYEKEE (reference sequence). The trim removed 2 bases at V and 8 bases at J, leaving 20 bases unmatched. CDR3 residues: CASSFPMGGSGRPNDEQFF. The CDR3 coding sequence is TGTGCCAGCAGCTTTCCTATGGGCGGTAGCGGGAGACCGAATGATGAGCAGTTCTTC.